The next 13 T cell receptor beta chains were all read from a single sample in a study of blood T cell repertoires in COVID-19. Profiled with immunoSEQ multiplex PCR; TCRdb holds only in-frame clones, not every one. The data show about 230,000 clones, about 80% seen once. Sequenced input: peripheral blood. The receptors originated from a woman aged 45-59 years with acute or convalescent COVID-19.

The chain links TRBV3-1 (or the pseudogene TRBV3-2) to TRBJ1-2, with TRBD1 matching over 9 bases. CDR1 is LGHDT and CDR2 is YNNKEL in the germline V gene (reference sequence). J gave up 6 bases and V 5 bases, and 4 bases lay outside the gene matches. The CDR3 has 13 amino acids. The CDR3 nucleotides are TGTGCCAGCAGCACGGACAGGGGACATGGCTACACCTTC. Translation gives CASSTDRGHGYTF.

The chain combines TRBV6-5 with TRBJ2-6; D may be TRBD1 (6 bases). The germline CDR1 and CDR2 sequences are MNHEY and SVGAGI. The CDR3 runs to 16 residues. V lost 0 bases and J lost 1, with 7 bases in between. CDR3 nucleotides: TGTGCCAGCAGTTACTCACAGGGTTCTGGGGCCAACGTCCTGACTTTC. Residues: CASSYSQGSGANVLTF.

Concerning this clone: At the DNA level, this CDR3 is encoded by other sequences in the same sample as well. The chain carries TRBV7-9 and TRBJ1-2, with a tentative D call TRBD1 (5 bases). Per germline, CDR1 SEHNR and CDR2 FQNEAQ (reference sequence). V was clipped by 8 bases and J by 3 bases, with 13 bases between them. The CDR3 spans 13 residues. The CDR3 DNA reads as TGTGCCAGCTCGCTGGGGCCCGACTATGGCTACACCTTC. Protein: CASSLGPDYGYTF.

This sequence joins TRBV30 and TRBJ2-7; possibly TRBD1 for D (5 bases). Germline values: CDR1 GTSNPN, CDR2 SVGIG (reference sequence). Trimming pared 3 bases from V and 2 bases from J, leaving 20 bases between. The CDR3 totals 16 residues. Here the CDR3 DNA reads TGTGCCTGGAGATCGCCCGAACAGACAGCACCCTACGAGCAGTACTTC. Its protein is CAWRSPEQTAPYEQYF.

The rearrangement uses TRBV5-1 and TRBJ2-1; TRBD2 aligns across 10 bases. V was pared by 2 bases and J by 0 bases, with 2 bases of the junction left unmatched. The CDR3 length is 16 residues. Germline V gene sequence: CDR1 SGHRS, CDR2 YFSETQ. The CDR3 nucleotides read TGCGCCAGCAGCTTTACTAGCGGGGCCTCCTACAATGAGCAGTTCTTC. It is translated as CASSFTSGASYNEQFF.

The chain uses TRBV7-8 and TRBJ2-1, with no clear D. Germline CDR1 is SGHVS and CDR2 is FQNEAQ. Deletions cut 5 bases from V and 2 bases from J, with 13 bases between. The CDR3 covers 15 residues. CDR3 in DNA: TGTGCCAGCAGCCTCCGTTTAGCAGCCTACAATGAGCAGTTCTTC. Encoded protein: CASSLRLAAYNEQFF.

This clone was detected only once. DNA of the CDR3: TGTGCCAGCAGTTCTACAAACAGGGGTCAAGAGACCCAGTACTTC. This translates into CASSSTNRGQETQYF. This chain joins TRBV13 and TRBJ2-5; the match to TRBD1 covers 7 bases. Per germline, CDR1 PRHDT and CDR2 FYEKMQ (reference sequence). The junction had 9 bases not matched to a gene; V was cut back by 6 bases and J by 2 bases. The CDR3 sequence is 15 residues long.

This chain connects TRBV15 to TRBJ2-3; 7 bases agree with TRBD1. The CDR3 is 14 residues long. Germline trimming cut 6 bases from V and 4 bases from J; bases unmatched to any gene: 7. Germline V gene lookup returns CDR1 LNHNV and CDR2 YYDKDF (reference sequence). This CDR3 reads CATSDRALADTQYF. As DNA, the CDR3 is TGTGCCACCAGTGACAGGGCTCTCGCAGATACGCAGTATTTT.

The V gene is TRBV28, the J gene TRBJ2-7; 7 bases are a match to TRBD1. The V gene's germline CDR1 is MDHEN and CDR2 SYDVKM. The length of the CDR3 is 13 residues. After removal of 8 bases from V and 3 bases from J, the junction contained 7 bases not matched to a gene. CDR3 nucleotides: TGTGCCAGCTTCGACAGGGCCCTCTACGAGCAGTACTTC. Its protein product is CASFDRALYEQYF.

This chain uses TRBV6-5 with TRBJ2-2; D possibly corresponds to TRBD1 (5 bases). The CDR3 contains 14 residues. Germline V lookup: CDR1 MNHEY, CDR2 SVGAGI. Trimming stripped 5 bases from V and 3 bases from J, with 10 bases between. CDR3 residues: CASSPPGYTGELFF. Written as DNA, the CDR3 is TGTGCCAGCAGTCCACCAGGGTACACCGGGGAGCTGTTTTTT.

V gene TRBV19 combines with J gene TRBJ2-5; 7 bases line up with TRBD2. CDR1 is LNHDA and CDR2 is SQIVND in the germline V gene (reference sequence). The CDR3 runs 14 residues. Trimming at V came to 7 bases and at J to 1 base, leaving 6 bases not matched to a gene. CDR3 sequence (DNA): TGTGCCAGTACTAGCGGAGCATTCCAAGAGACCCAGTACTTC. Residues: CASTSGAFQETQYF. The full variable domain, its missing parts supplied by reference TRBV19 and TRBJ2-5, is DGGITQSPKYLFRKEGQNVTLSCEQNLNHDAMYWYRQDPGQGLRLIYYSQIVNDFQKGDIAEGYSVSREKKESFPLTVTSAQKNPTAFYLCASTSGAFQETQYFGPGTRLLVL.

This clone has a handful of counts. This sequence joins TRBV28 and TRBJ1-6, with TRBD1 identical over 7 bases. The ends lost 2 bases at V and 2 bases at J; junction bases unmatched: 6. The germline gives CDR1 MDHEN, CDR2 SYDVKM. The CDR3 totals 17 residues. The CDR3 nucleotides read TGTGCCAGCAGTTTACCTCTCGGGACAGCCTATAATTCACCCCTCCACTTT. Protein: CASSLPLGTAYNSPLHF.

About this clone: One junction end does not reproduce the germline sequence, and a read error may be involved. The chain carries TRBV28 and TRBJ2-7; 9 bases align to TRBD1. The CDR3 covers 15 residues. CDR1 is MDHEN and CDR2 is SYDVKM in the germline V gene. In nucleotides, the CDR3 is TGTGCCAGCAGTTTAGGTCGACAGGGGGGGTACGCGCAGTACTTC. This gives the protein CASSLGRQGGYAQYF.